This T cell receptor (beta chain) was retrieved from a study of graft-versus-host responses after intestinal transplantation. TCRdb's table, derived via immunoSEQ multiplex PCR, lists solely in-frame clones and lacks some. The sample comprises 35,000 to 45,000 clones, 85% to 95% of which are singletons, and about 0.54% rests with the top ten. On this clone itself: Its target is not known.

Study results and limitations: When patients had graft-donor T cell macrochimerism, their allografts held high graft-versus-host to host-versus-graft clonal ratios.

The sequences come from unstimulated CD8+ T cells sorted from spleen or lymph node cells, collected before transplant. The receptor comes from a human donor who was the organ donor for an intestinal transplant.

CDR3: CSGFGLAGSNTGELFF. The CDR3 DNA sequence: TGCAGCGGCTTTGGACTAGCGGGGTCGAACACCGGGGAGCTGTTTTTT. The rearrangement joins TRBV29-1 to TRBJ2-2; 12 bases agree with TRBD2. The CDR3 length is 16 residues. CDR1 and CDR2 (germline): SQVTM, ANQGSEA. The J segment lost 0 bases and the V segment lost 7 bases, leaving 6 bases of the junction unmatched.